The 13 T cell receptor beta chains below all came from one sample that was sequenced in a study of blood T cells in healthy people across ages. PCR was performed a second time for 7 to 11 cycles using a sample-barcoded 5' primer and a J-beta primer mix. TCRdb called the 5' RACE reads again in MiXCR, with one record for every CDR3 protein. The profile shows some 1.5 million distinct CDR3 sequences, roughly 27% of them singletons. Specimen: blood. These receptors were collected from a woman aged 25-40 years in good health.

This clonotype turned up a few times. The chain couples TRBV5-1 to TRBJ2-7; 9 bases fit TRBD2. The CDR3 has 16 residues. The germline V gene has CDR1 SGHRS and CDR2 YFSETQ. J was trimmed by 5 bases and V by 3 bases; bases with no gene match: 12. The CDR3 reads CASSSKAGLAADEQYF. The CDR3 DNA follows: TGCGCCAGCAGCTCAAAGGCGGGACTAGCAGCCGACGAGCAGTACTTC.

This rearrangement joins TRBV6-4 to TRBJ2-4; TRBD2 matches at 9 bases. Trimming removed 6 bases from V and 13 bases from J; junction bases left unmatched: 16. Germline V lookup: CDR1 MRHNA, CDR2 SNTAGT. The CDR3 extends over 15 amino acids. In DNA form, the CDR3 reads TGTGCCAGCAGAGAAACCGGGACTAGCTTCAATGAGCAGTACTTC. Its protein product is CASRETGTSFNEQYF.

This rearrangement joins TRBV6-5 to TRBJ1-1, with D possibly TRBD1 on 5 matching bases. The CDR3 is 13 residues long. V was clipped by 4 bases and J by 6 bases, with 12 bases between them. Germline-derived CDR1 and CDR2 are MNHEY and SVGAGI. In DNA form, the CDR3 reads TGTGCCAGCAGTTTCCCCGGGACCGCTGAAGCTTTCTTT. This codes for CASSFPGTAEAFF.

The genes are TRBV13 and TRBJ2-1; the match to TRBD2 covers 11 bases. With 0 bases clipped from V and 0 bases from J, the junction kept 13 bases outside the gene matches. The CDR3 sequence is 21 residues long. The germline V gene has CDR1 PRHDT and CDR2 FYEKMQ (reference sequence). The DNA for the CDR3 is TGTGCCAGCAGCTTAGGACCTCGACTAGCGGGACTCCCGAGCTCCTACAATGAGCAGTTCTTC. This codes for CASSLGPRLAGLPSSYNEQFF. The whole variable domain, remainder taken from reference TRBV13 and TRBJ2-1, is AAGVIQSPRHLIKEKRETATLKCYPIPRHDTVYWYQQGPGQDPQFLISFYEKMQSDKGSIPDRFSAQQFSDYHSELNMSSLELGDSALYFCASSLGPRLAGLPSSYNEQFFGPGTRLTVL.

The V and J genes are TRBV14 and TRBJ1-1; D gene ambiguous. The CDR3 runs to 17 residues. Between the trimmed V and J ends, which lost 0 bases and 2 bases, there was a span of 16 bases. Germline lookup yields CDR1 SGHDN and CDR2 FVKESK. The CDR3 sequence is CASSQEGTKAVNTEAFF. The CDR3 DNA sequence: TGTGCCAGCAGCCAAGAAGGAACCAAAGCGGTAAACACTGAAGCTTTCTTT.

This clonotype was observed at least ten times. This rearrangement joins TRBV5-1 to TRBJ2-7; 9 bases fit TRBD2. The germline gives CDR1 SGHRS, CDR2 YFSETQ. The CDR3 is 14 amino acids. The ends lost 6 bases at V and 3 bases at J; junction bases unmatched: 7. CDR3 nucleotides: TGCGCCAGCAAGCGGGCTAGCGGGGACTACGAGCAGTACTTC. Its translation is CASKRASGDYEQYF.

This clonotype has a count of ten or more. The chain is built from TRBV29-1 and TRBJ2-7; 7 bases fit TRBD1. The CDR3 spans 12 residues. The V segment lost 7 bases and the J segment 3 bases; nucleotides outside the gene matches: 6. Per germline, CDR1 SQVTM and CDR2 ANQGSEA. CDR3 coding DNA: TGCAGCGGAGCACAGGGGAGCTACGAGCAGTACTTC. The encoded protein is CSGAQGSYEQYF.

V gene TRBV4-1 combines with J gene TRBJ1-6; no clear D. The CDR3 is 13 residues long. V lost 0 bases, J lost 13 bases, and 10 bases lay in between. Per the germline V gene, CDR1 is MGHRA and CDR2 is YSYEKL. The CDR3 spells CASSQELPPPLHF. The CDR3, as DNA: TGCGCCAGCAGCCAAGAACTCCCTCCGCCCCTCCACTTT.

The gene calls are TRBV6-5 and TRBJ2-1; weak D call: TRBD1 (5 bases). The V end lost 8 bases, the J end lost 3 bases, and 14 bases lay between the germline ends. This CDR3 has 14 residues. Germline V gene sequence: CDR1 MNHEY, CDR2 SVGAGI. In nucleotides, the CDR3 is TGTGCCAGCGGATCAGGGCTACTCTACAATGAGCAGTTCTTC. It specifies CASGSGLLYNEQFF.

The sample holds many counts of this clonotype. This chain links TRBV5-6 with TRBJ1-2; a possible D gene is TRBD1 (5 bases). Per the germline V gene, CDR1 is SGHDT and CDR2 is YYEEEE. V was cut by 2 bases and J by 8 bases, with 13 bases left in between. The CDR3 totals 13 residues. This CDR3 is CASSLGTDAGYTF. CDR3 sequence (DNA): TGTGCCAGCAGCTTAGGGACGGATGCGGGCTACACCTTC.

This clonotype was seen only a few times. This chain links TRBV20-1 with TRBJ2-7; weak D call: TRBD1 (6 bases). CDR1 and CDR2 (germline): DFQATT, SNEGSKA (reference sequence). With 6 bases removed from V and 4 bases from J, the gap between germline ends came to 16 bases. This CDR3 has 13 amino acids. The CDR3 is CSAGAGATYEQYF. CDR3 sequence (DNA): TGCAGTGCCGGGGCAGGGGCGACTTACGAGCAGTACTTC.

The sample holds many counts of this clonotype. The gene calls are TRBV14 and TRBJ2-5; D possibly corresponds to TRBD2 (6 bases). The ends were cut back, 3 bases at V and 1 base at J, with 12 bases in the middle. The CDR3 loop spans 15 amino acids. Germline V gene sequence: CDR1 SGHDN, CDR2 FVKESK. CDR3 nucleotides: TGTGCCAGCAGCCATCCCCCGGGGGTCCAAGAGACCCAGTACTTC. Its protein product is CASSHPPGVQETQYF.

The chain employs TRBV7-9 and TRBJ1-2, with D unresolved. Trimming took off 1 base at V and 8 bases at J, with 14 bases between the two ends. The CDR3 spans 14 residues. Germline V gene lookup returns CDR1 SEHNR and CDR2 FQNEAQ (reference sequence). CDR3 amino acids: CASSLGSPSGGYTF. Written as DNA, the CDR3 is TGTGCCAGCAGCTTAGGGAGCCCCTCGGGAGGCTACACCTTC.